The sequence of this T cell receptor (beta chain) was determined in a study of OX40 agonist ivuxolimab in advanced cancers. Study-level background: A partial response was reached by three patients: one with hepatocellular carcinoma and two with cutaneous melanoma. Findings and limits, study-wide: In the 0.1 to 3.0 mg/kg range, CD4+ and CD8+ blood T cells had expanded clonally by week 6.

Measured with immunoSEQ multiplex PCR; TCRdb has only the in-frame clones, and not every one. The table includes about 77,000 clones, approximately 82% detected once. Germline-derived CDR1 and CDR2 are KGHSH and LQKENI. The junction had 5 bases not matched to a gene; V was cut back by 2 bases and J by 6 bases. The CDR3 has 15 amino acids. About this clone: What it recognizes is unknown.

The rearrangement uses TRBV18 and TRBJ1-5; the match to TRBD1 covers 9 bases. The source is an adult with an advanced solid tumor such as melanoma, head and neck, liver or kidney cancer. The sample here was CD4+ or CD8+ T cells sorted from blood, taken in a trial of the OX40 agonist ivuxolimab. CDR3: CASSPERDRAQPQHF. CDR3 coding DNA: TGTGCCAGCTCACCAGAGCGGGACAGGGCTCAGCCCCAGCATTTT.